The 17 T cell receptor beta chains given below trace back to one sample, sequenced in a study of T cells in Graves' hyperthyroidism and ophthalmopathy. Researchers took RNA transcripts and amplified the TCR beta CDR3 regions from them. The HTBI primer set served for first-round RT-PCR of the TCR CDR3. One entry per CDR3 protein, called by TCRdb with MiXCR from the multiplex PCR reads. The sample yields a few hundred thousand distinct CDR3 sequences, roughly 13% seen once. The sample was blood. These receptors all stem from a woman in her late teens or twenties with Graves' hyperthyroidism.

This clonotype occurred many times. The CDR3 region has the DNA TGTGCCAGCAGTGACAGGGCCGATCAGCCCCAGCATTTT. Translating it yields CASSDRADQPQHF. This chain uses TRBV28 with TRBJ1-5; 7 bases line up with TRBD1. This CDR3 is built from 13 residues. J was trimmed by 5 bases and V by 5 bases; bases with no gene match: 3. Per germline, CDR1 MDHEN and CDR2 SYDVKM.

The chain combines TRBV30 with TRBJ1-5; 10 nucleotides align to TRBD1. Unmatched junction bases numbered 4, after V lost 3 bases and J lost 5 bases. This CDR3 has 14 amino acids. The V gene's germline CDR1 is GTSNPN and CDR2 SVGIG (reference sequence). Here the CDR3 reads CAWSSTGGYQPQHF. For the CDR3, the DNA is TGTGCCTGGAGCTCGACAGGGGGCTATCAGCCCCAGCATTTT.

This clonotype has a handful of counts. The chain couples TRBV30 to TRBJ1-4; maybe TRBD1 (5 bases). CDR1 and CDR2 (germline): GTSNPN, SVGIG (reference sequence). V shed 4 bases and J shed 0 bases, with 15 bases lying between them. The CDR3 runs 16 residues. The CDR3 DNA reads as TGTGCCTGGACCTCCCCCACGGACACAACTAATGAAAAACTGTTTTTT. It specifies CAWTSPTDTTNEKLFF.

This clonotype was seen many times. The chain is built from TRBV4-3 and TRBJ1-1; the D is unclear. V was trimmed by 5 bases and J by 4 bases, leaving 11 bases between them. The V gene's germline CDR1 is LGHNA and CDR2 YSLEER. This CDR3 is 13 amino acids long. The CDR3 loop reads CASSSREGTEAFF. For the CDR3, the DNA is TGCGCCAGCAGCTCAAGGGAAGGCACTGAAGCTTTCTTT.

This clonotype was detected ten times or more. The CDR3 loop reads CSGTSYAYEQYF. For the CDR3, the DNA is TGCAGTGGTACTTCCTACGCCTACGAGCAGTACTTC. J is TRBJ2-7 and V is TRBV20-1; unclear D gene. The CDR3 totals 12 residues. The germline CDR1 and CDR2 sequences are DFQATT and SNEGSKA (reference sequence). V lost 7 bases to trimming and J lost 2 bases, with 12 bases between them.

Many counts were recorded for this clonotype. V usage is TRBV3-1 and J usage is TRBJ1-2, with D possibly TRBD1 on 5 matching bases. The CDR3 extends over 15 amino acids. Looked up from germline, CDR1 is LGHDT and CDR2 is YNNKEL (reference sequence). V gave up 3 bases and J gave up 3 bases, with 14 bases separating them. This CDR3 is CASSHGTVEDYGYTF. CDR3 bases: TGTGCCAGCAGCCACGGGACGGTGGAGGACTATGGCTACACCTTC.

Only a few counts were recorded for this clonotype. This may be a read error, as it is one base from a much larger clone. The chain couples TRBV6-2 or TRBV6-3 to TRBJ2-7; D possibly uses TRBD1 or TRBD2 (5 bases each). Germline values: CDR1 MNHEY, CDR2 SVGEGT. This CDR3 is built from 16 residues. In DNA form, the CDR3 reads TGTGCCAGCAGTCCCTCCGGGACGTCCTATTCCTACGGGCAGTACTTC. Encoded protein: CASSPSGTSYSYGQYF.

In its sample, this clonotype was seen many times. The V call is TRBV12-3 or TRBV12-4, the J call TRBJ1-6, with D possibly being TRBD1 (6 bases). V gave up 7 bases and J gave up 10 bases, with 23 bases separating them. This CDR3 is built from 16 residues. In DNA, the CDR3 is TGTGCCAGCAACAGACAGGCGGCCGGTGGCGGGTCACCCCTCCACTTT. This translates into CASNRQAAGGGSPLHF.

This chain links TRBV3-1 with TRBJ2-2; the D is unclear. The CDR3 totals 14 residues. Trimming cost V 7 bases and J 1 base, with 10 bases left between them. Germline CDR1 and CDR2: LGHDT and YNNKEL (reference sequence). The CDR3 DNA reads TGTGCCAGCACCCACCTTAAGAACACCGGGGAGCTGTTTTTT. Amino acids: CASTHLKNTGELFF.

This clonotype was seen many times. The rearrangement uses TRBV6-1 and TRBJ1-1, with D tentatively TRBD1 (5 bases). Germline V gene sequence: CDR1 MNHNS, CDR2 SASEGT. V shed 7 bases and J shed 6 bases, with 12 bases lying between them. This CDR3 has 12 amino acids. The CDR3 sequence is CASTDNGAEAFF. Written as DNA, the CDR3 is TGTGCCAGCACGGACAATGGCGCTGAAGCTTTCTTT.

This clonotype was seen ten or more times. The CDR3 DNA is TGTGCCAGCAGCCAAGGTTCAGGCCCGAGGTATGGCTACACCTTC. This translates into CASSQGSGPRYGYTF. This sequence joins TRBV3-1 and TRBJ1-2, with unresolved D. With 1 base removed from V and 5 bases from J, the gap between germline ends came to 14 bases. The CDR3 has 15 residues. The germline CDR1 and CDR2 sequences are LGHDT and YNNKEL (reference sequence).

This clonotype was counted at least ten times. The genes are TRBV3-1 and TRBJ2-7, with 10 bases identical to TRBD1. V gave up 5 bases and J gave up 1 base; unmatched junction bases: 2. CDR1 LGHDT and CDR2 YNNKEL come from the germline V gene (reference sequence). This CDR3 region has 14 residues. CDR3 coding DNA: TGTGCCAGCAGCATGGGACAGGGGTCCTACGAGCAGTACTTC. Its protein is CASSMGQGSYEQYF.

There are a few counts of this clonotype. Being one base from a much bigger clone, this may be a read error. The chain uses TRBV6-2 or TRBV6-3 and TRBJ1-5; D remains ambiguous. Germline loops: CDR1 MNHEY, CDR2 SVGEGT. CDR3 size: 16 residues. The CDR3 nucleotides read TGTGCCAGCAGTTACGGGGAGGTTCCTAGCACTCAGCCCCAGCATTTT. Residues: CASSYGEVPSTQPQHF.

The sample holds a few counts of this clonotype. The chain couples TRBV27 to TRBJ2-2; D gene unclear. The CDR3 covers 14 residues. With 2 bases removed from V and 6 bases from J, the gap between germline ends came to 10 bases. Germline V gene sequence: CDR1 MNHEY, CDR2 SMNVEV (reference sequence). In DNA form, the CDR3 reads TGTGCCAGCAGTTTACTCCCGAGAGCCGGGGAGCTGTTTTTT. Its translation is CASSLLPRAGELFF.

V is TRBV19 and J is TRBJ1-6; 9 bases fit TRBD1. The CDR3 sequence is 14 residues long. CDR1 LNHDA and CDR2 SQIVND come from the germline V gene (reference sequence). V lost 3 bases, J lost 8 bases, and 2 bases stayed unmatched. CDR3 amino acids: CASSIGTGYSPLHF. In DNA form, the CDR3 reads TGTGCCAGTAGTATTGGGACAGGGTATTCACCCCTCCACTTT.

CDR3 bases: TGTGCCAGCAGTTTAATCGTTAGCGGGGGCTACGAGCAGTACTTC. It specifies CASSLIVSGGYEQYF. V usage is TRBV28 and J usage is TRBJ2-7; 9 bases agree with TRBD2. There are 15 residues in the CDR3. With V trimmed by 2 bases and J by 3 bases, 5 bases remained unmatched. The germline CDR1 and CDR2 sequences are MDHEN and SYDVKM.

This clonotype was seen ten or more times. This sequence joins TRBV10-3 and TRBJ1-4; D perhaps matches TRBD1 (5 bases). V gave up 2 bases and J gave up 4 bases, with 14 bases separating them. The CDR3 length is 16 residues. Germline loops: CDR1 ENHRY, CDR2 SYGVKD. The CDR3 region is CAISEQGPGGNEKLFF. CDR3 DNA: TGTGCCATCAGTGAGCAAGGGCCCGGGGGTAATGAAAAACTGTTTTTT.